This T cell receptor beta chain stems from a study of CD8+ T cells in alopecia areata. CDR3 length: 14 amino acids. Deletions cut 5 bases from V and 6 bases from J, with 16 bases between. Germline CDR1 is SEHNR and CDR2 is FQNEAQ (reference sequence). Study-level results: An increase in clonality over normal scalp was evident in lesional scalp, especially alopecia totalis/universalis. Scalp sample data also include resident alphabeta T cells from normal skin. Against the mouse data, patients shared TCRs less clearly, possibly for HLA reasons.

A note on this clone: Its antigen is unknown.

Sorting from PBMCs produced CD4+ and CD8+ T cells. Extracted RNA was reverse transcribed, and the resulting cDNA served as sequencing template. This table comes from immunoSEQ multiplex PCR, and its TCRdb copy is limited to in-frame clones, with some not included. The sample consists of approximately 98,000 clones, 59% of them appearing once. The V and J genes are TRBV7-9 and TRBJ1-2, with D possibly TRBD1 on 5 matching bases. This TCR was recovered from a human donor in good health. What was sequenced was CD8+ T cells sorted from blood. CDR3 nucleotides: TGTGCCAGCAGCACCGTAGGGGTAGTGAATGGCTACACCTTC. Its translation: CASSTVGVVNGYTF.